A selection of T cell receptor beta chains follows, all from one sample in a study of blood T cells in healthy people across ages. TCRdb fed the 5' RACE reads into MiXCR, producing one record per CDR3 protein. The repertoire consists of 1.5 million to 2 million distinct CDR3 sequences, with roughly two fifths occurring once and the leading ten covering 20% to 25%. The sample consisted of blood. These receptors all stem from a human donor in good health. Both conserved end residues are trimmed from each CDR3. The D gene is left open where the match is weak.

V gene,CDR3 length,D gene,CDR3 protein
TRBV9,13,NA,ASSVVPGETYEQY
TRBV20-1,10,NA,SDRGLGQTQY
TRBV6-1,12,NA,ASSERGGGEKLF
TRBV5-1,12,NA,ASSLEMRRETQY
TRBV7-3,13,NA,ASSLSGTPNTEAF
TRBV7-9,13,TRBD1,ASSSPGQGHYEQY
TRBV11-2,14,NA,ASSPIRREGPYGYT
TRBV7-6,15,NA,ASSLGPKGGRVHGYT
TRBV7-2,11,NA,ASSTNYQETQY
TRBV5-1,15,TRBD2,ASSDIPAGEWYNEQY
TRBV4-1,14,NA,ASSQGLSGSSDGYT
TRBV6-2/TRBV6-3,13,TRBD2,ASSLDSGGAPEQF
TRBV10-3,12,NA,AISDLHIGDTQY
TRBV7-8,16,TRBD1,ASSPRGTGGPTNYGYT
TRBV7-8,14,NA,ASSLVPGVGITEAF
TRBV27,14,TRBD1,ASHHYWTGDTYGYT
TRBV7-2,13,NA,ASSWTGRGNTEAF
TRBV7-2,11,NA,ASSIFDTDTQY